Below are 8 T cell receptor beta chains sequenced from a single sample in a study of Ad26.COV2.S vaccination and SARS-CoV-2 variants. TCRdb's copy holds only in-frame clones and misses some; the assay was immunoSEQ multiplex PCR. The top ten clones hold roughly 4% of a sample with some 450,000 clones, around 90% of them seen once. As for treatment: some 20 received Ad26.COV2.S at low or high dose, single or two shots; 5 received placebo; per-sample allocation not given. The samples date from day 63 after the first vaccine or placebo injection. The material sequenced was peripheral blood, taken in a trial of Ad26.COV2.S vaccine versus placebo. The receptors here all came from a person aged 18-60 years who received the Ad26.COV2.S COVID-19 vaccine or a placebo.

The chain carries TRBV20-1 and TRBJ2-1, with D unclear. CDR3 length: 16 amino acids. Germline lookup yields CDR1 DFQATT and CDR2 SNEGSKA (reference sequence). V gave up 3 bases and J gave up 0 bases, with 15 bases separating them. CDR3 coding DNA: TGCAGTGCTAGTGGGCCGAGGAAAAGCTCCTACAATGAGCAGTTCTTC. As protein: CSASGPRKSSYNEQFF.

This clone was recorded only once. CDR3 sequence: CATSDSNSLNEKLFF. CDR3 bases: TGTGCCACCAGTGATTCAAACAGTCTTAATGAAAAACTGTTTTTT. This chain links TRBV24-1 with TRBJ1-4; D is unclear. Trimming removed 2 bases from V and 4 bases from J, with 10 bases in between. The CDR3 contains 15 residues. Germline V gene lookup returns CDR1 KGHDR and CDR2 SFDVKD.

This sequence joins TRBV30 and TRBJ2-7; unclear D gene. The CDR3 sequence is 13 residues long. Trimming cost V 2 bases and J 3 bases, with 11 bases left between them. CDR1 is GTSNPN and CDR2 is SVGIG in the germline V gene (reference sequence). The CDR3 bases are TGTGCCTGGAGTAGGCTCCGGCGCTACGAGCAGTACTTC. Amino acids: CAWSRLRRYEQYF.

A word on this clone: Additional DNA sequences in this sample encode the identical CDR3. The V gene is TRBV3-1 (or the pseudogene TRBV3-2), the J gene TRBJ1-2; the D is unclear. CDR1 and CDR2 from the germline V gene are LGHDT and YNNKEL (reference sequence). The CDR3 runs to 12 residues. Trimming took 3 bases from V and 4 from J, leaving 6 bases between them. This CDR3 is CASSQGGYGYTF. CDR3 nucleotides: TGTGCCAGCAGCCAGGGAGGCTATGGCTACACCTTC.

This clone was recorded many times. V gene TRBV7-8 combines with J gene TRBJ2-5; D is possibly TRBD1 or TRBD2 (5 bases each). V shed 1 base and J shed 5 bases, with 14 bases lying between them. Germline CDR1 reads SGHVS; CDR2 reads FQNEAQ. This CDR3 is 15 amino acids long. The CDR3 protein is CASSLGEGDAETQYF. CDR3 nucleotide sequence: TGTGCCAGCAGCTTAGGTGAAGGGGACGCTGAGACCCAGTACTTC.

V and J are TRBV28 and TRBJ1-4; unclear D gene. The ends were cut back, 2 bases at V and 5 bases at J, with 12 bases in the middle. This CDR3 region has 15 residues. The germline CDR1 and CDR2 sequences are MDHEN and SYDVKM. The DNA for the CDR3 is TGTGCCAGCAGTTTAAGACCGAAACCGAATGAAAAACTGTTTTTT. This encodes CASSLRPKPNEKLFF.

The chain uses TRBV9 and TRBJ2-2; no clear D gene. Trimming took off 5 bases at V and 7 bases at J, with 9 bases between the two ends. This CDR3 has 12 residues. Germline V lookup: CDR1 SGDLS, CDR2 YYNGEE. CDR3 residues: CASRPENGELFF. The CDR3 region has the DNA TGTGCCAGCAGACCCGAGAACGGGGAGCTGTTTTTT.

The J gene is TRBJ2-7, the V gene TRBV5-6; TRBD2 is a possible D gene (6 bases). Germline V gene lookup returns CDR1 SGHDT and CDR2 YYEEEE. Trimming cost V 3 bases and J 0 bases, with 7 bases left between them. This CDR3 contains 13 residues. The chain's CDR3 is CASSSGGSYEQYF. In DNA, the CDR3 is TGTGCCAGCAGCTCCGGGGGCTCCTACGAGCAGTACTTC.